One sample yielded the 8 T cell receptor beta chains listed below, sequenced in a study of tumor-infiltrating lymphocytes in primary liver carcinoma. The tissue used was unsorted bulk material of about 19-31 mg. RNA and DNA were co-extracted from it with the AllPrep DNA/RNA mini kit. Total RNA amounting to roughly 480 ng was the source from which TCR beta cDNA was made with a constant-region primer. Libraries of TCR beta came from three nested multiplex PCR rounds with slightly modified ARM-PCR. TRBV1-TRBV30 forward primers and a C-beta reverse primer were used in the first two PCR rounds, which each ran for about 11 cycles. Via MiXCR, TCRdb re-called the multiplex PCR reads, giving one row per CDR3 protein. The repertoire has approximately 110,000 distinct CDR3 sequences, 82% of them found once; the top ten carry about 20%. Sequenced material: liver tumor tissue from sampling region 3. Noted subset: tumor region T3, left-lateral pole. These receptors all come from a man in his forties with primary liver carcinoma and hepatitis B virus infection.

Comments on this clonotype: Compared with germline, one end of the junction differs, possibly owing to a read error. The chain combines TRBV6-4 with TRBJ1-6; TRBD1 aligns across 7 bases. Germline values: CDR1 MRHNA, CDR2 SNTAGT. The CDR3 length is 15 residues. For the CDR3, the DNA is TGTGTCAGCAGCGGGACAGCCTGTGGGGATTCACCCCTCCACTTT. This sequence encodes CVSSGTACGDSPLHF.

With respect to this clonotype: The germline gene is not matched at one end of the junction; a read error may be the cause. V gene TRBV6-1 combines with J gene TRBJ2-3, with D possibly matching TRBD2 (6 bases). Germline CDR1 MNHNS, CDR2 SASEGT. This CDR3 comprises 15 residues. The CDR3 DNA reads as TGTGCTAGCAGTGAAAGTGGGAGTAGTAGCGGTATGCAGTATTTT. It codes for CASSESGSSSGMQYF.

On this clonotype: At one of its ends the junction is not consistent with the germline gene, which may arise from a read error. V and J are TRBV29-1 and TRBJ1-1, with D unclear. The length of the CDR3 is 11 residues. The germline V gene has CDR1 SQVTM and CDR2 ANQGSEA. CDR3 bases: TGCAGCGGTGGAAATAACACTGAAGCTCTCTTT. This codes for CSGGNNTEALF.

This clonotype was seen repeatedly, ten times or more. The chain has TRBV6-4 and TRBJ1-1; D is ambiguous. CDR1 is MRHNA and CDR2 is SNTAGT in the germline V gene. This CDR3 is built from 13 residues. The germline V and J ends were trimmed by 8 bases and 3 bases, with 13 bases remaining between them. CDR3 bases: TGTGCCAGCTCACAAGCGTTCGACACTGAAGCTTTCTTT. Residues: CASSQAFDTEAFF.

In regard to this clonotype: Sequence at one end of the junction differs from germline and may be a read error. The V and J genes are TRBV6-1 and TRBJ1-5; 10 bases are a match to TRBD1. Germline V gene lookup returns CDR1 MNHNS and CDR2 SASEGT. The CDR3 covers 15 residues. The CDR3 nucleotides are TGTGCCAGAAGCGATCCGGGACAGGGGAATCAACCCCAGCATTTT. Translating gives CARSDPGQGNQPQHF.

With respect to this clonotype: One end of the junction varies from germline; a read error may be responsible. The J gene is TRBJ2-1, the V gene TRBV11-2, with 11 bases matching TRBD2. The CDR3 consists of 14 residues. Looked up from germline, CDR1 is SGHAT and CDR2 is FQNNGV. The CDR3 here is CTSSLTSGSDEQFF. The CDR3 coding sequence is TGTACCAGCAGCTTAACTAGCGGGAGCGATGAGCAGTTCTTC.

The table lists this clonotype with a few counts. The junction departs from germline at one end; a sequencing error may be responsible. The chain is built from TRBV4-1 and TRBJ2-1; 10 positions match TRBD2. CDR1 is MGHRA, CDR2 YSYEKL, per germline. This CDR3 region has 16 residues. The CDR3 loop reads CASSQFGTSEYNVQFF. The CDR3 DNA reads as TGCGCCAGCAGCCAATTCGGGACTAGCGAGTACAATGTGCAGTTCTTC.

For this clonotype: Mismatch with germline at one junction end may stem from a read error. This rearrangement joins TRBV24-1 to TRBJ2-1; TRBD1 might be the D (6 bases). The CDR3 covers 16 residues. Germline V gene data show CDR1 as KGHDR and CDR2 as SFDVKD. CDR3 DNA: TGTGCCACTAGTGATCTTGAGGGACACAAGAACAATAAGCAGTTCTTC. Protein: CATSDLEGHKNNKQFF.